This T cell receptor beta chain stems from a study of regulatory T cells in long-lasting Graves disease. As for time point: newly diagnosed GD, antithyroid drugs for less than 3 months. Generation of the TCR library employed RNA extracted from PBMCs. This clonotype has more than one count but fewer than ten. Libraries of TCR beta came from iRepertoire HTBI primers plus Arm-PCR of CDR3 regions. In TCRdb, the multiplex PCR reads were re-called with MiXCR into one record per CDR3 protein. Seen here are about 460,000 distinct CDR3 sequences, around 15% observed once, and the top ten hold under 20%. Germline assignment: CDR1 KGHSH and CDR2 LQKENI. This CDR3 is 15 amino acids long. The V and J ends lost 1 base and 1 base respectively, with 9 bases between them. These data were likewise used in another study, on T cells in Graves' hyperthyroidism and ophthalmopathy.

The starting material was peripheral blood mononuclear cells (PBMCs), obtained at new diagnosis, from a patient treated with antithyroid drugs. The TCR originated in a woman in her fifties or sixties with Graves disease. The chain links TRBV18 to TRBJ2-3, with D maybe TRBD2 (6 bases). CDR3 nucleotides: TGTGCCAGCTCACCACTTGGCGGGGGCACAGATACGCAGTATTTT. Its translation: CASSPLGGGTDTQYF.